This is a list of T cell receptor beta chains from one sample in a study of TIL therapy for anti-PD-1-resistant metastatic lung cancer. Repertoires were generated with immunoSEQ multiplex PCR, while TCRdb's copy carries only in-frame clones and drops some. Among more than 90,000 clones, around three fifths were seen once, and the ten largest hold 11%. The sample was tumor tissue, taken at baseline. These receptors all come from a person aged 25-80 years with non-small cell lung cancer. CDR3s include the opening cysteine and the closing phenylalanine or tryptophan. A D gene is named only where the DNA matches it firmly. The listing skips clone size in some rows; elsewhere it reads once, few, many or a size class.

abundance,j_gene,d_gene,v_gene,CDR3aa,CDR3nt
once,TRBJ2-7,TRBD2,TRBV5-1,CASSSPPGGKSYEQYF,TGCGCCAGCAGTTCCCCCCCGGGAGGCAAGTCCTACGAGCAGTACTTC
.,TRBJ1-5,.,TRBV3-1/TRBV3-2,CASSQYNQPQHF,TGTGCCAGCAGCCAATATAATCAGCCCCAGCATTTT
.,TRBJ2-2,.,TRBV7-2,CASSLVGAGELFF,TGTGCCAGCAGCTTAGTGGGGGCCGGGGAGCTGTTTTTT
many,TRBJ2-2,TRBD1,TRBV6-6,CASSSTGANTGELFF,TGTGCCAGCAGCTCGACAGGGGCGAACACCGGGGAGCTGTTTTTT
.,TRBJ2-1,TRBD1,TRBV18,CASSHIGQGSYNEQFF,TGTGCCAGCTCACACATAGGACAGGGTTCCTACAATGAGCAGTTCTTC
.,TRBJ2-1,TRBD1,TRBV5-5,CASSQGASAEQFF,TGTGCCAGCAGCCAGGGGGCTAGCGCTGAGCAGTTCTTC
.,TRBJ2-1,.,TRBV28,CASSFLAGNEQFF,TGTGCCAGCAGTTTCCTAGCTGGGAATGAGCAGTTCTTC
.,TRBJ1-5,.,TRBV6-5,CASSWAGGNQPQHF,TGTGCCAGCAGTTGGGCGGGAGGCAATCAGCCCCAGCATTTT
.,TRBJ1-2,.,TRBV11-2,CASSLVRNYGYTF,TGTGCCAGCAGCTTGGTGAGGAACTATGGCTACACCTTC
.,TRBJ2-3,TRBD2,TRBV6-2/TRBV6-3,CASSYEREGAVVDTQYF,TGTGCCAGCAGTTACGAGCGGGAGGGCGCGGTCGTAGATACGCAGTATTTT
.,TRBJ2-2,.,TRBV7-3,CASSFRPGNTGELFF,TGTGCCAGCAGCTTCCGGCCAGGGAACACCGGGGAGCTGTTTTTT
few,TRBJ2-7,TRBD2,TRBV30,CALGRGTSSYEQYF,TGTGCCTTAGGGAGGGGGACTAGCAGCTACGAGCAGTACTTC
few,TRBJ2-1,.,TRBV28,CASSLLGTGAYNEQFF,TGTGCCAGCAGTTTATTAGGGACGGGGGCCTACAATGAGCAGTTCTTC
.,TRBJ2-6,.,TRBV27,CASRTGGSGANVLTF,TGTGCCAGCAGGACAGGCGGCTCTGGGGCCAACGTCCTGACTTTC
.,TRBJ2-7,.,TRBV19,CASSDGAGAYEQYF,TGTGCCAGTAGCGATGGAGCAGGGGCCTACGAGCAGTACTTC
.,TRBJ2-7,.,TRBV6-2/TRBV6-3,CASSYEGGGRPYEQYF,TGTGCCAGCAGTTACGAGGGGGGCGGGAGACCCTACGAGCAGTACTTC
.,TRBJ1-2,TRBD1,TRBV19,CASSNGQAAWGYTF,TGTGCCAGTAGTAACGGACAGGCCGCTTGGGGCTACACCTTC
.,TRBJ2-3,.,TRBV15,CATSPGSTDTQYF,TGTGCCACCAGCCCAGGCAGCACAGATACGCAGTATTTT
.,TRBJ1-5,.,TRBV19,CASSNAGHNQPQHF,TGTGCCAGTAGTAATGCAGGCCACAATCAGCCCCAGCATTTT
.,TRBJ2-3,TRBD1,TRBV29-1,CSGTGTGDQDTQYF,TGCAGCGGTACCGGGACAGGGGATCAAGATACGCAGTATTTT
.,TRBJ2-7,.,TRBV2,CAAGGSTGGTSSYEQYF,TGTGCCGCCGGGGGCAGTACCGGGGGGACGAGCTCCTACGAGCAGTACTTC
many,TRBJ2-5,TRBD2,TRBV5-8,CASTVKGLAGGKTQYF,TGTGCCAGCACCGTGAAGGGACTAGCGGGAGGAAAGACCCAGTACTTC
many,TRBJ2-1,.,TRBV5-1,CASSIKQGHEQFF,TGCGCCAGCAGCATAAAACAGGGCCATGAGCAGTTCTTC
medium-sized,TRBJ2-7,TRBD2,TRBV30,CAWSGLASHEQYF,TGTGCCTGGAGTGGACTAGCCAGCCACGAGCAGTACTTC
.,TRBJ2-2,.,TRBV7-6,CASSLAGTRNTGELFF,TGTGCCAGCAGCTTAGCGGGGACGAGGAACACCGGGGAGCTGTTTTTT
.,TRBJ1-1,.,TRBV10-1,CASSESRQGQTEAFF,TGCGCCAGCAGTGAGTCGAGGCAGGGGCAAACTGAAGCTTTCTTT
.,TRBJ2-5,.,TRBV9,CASSVGGFQETQYF,TGTGCCAGCAGCGTGGGGGGATTCCAAGAGACCCAGTACTTC
.,TRBJ2-1,TRBD2,TRBV28,CASSLEAGGGNEQFF,TGTGCCAGCAGTTTAGAGGCGGGAGGTGGGAATGAGCAGTTCTTC
.,TRBJ2-7,.,TRBV7-2,CASSLDNYEQYF,TGTGCCAGCAGCTTAGATAACTACGAGCAGTACTTC
.,TRBJ2-1,.,TRBV5-1,CASSFQSSYNEQFF,TGCGCCAGCAGCTTCCAGTCCTCCTACAATGAGCAGTTCTTC
.,TRBJ2-7,.,TRBV6-1,CASSEFRLPGEQYF,TGTGCCAGCAGTGAATTCCGCCTACCTGGGGAGCAGTACTTC
few,TRBJ1-2,.,TRBV12-3/TRBV12-4,CASSLNGYTF,TGTGCCAGCAGTTTAAATGGCTACACCTTC
.,TRBJ2-7,TRBD2,TRBV5-1,CASSLDLAGVVEQYF,TGCGCCAGCAGCTTGGATTTAGCGGGAGTCGTCGAGCAGTACTTC
few,TRBJ2-2,.,TRBV28,CASRPRTGANTGELFF,TGTGCCAGCAGACCACGGACTGGAGCGAACACCGGGGAGCTGTTTTTT
.,TRBJ2-7,.,TRBV21-1,CASSKGPRGNGRYEQYF,TGTGCCAGCAGCAAAGGGCCCCGAGGAAATGGAAGGTACGAGCAGTACTTC
few,TRBJ2-7,.,TRBV30,CAWKTSSYEQYF,TGTGCCTGGAAGACGAGCTCCTACGAGCAGTACTTC
.,TRBJ2-5,.,TRBV7-8,CASSFLGSGETQYF,TGTGCCAGCAGCTTCCTAGGGAGTGGGGAGACCCAGTACTTC
.,TRBJ2-5,.,TRBV2,CASSEGWQEETQYF,TGTGCCAGCAGTGAAGGCTGGCAGGAAGAGACCCAGTACTTC
.,TRBJ1-6,.,TRBV2,CASRALNSPLHF,TGTGCCAGCAGGGCCCTTAATTCACCCCTCCACTTT
.,TRBJ2-7,.,TRBV18,CASSPRTGEQYF,TGTGCCAGCTCACCAAGAACGGGCGAGCAGTACTTC
few,TRBJ2-2,.,TRBV7-8,CASSLGDGWMPTNHPRGGELFF,TGTGCCAGCAGCTTAGGGGATGGGTGGATGCCGACAAACCACCCCCGCGGCGGGGAGCTGTTTTTT
.,TRBJ2-3,TRBD2,TRBV19,CASSIGGGGAFSTDTQYF,TGTGCCAGTAGTATAGGTGGCGGGGGAGCCTTTAGCACAGATACGCAGTATTTT
.,TRBJ2-2,.,TRBV3-1/TRBV3-2,CASSHNWRGSGELFF,TGTGCCAGCAGCCATAACTGGCGGGGTTCCGGGGAGCTGTTTTTT
few,TRBJ2-7,.,TRBV28,CASSSTGIGSYEQYF,TGTGCCAGCAGCTCCACAGGGATAGGTAGCTACGAGCAGTACTTC
.,TRBJ2-3,.,TRBV6-6,CASSYSFNSPTDTQYF,TGTGCCAGCAGTTACTCGTTCAACAGCCCCACAGATACGCAGTATTTT
.,TRBJ2-7,TRBD2,TRBV9,CASSAGLAGGQYEQYF,TGTGCCAGCAGCGCGGGACTAGCGGGGGGGCAATACGAGCAGTACTTC
.,TRBJ2-3,TRBD2,TRBV18,CASSRSRTSGGMDTQYF,TGTGCCAGCTCACGATCTAGGACTAGCGGGGGGATGGATACGCAGTATTTT
.,TRBJ1-5,TRBD1,TRBV24-1,CATGQGGNQPQHF,TGTGCCACTGGACAGGGTGGCAATCAGCCCCAGCATTTT
.,TRBJ2-2,.,TRBV12-3/TRBV12-4,CASSFIGELFF,TGTGCCAGCAGTTTTATCGGGGAGCTGTTTTTT
.,TRBJ1-6,TRBD1,TRBV6-5,CASRKQGDSPLHF,TGTGCCAGCAGGAAGCAGGGGGACTCACCCCTCCACTTT
.,TRBJ2-1,.,TRBV24-1,CATSGGNALDNEQFF,TGTGCCACCAGTGGCGGGAACGCCCTAGACAATGAGCAGTTCTTC
.,TRBJ2-2,.,TRBV5-5,CASSLMGPQNTGELFF,TGTGCCAGCAGCTTGATGGGGCCCCAGAACACCGGGGAGCTGTTTTTT
.,TRBJ1-5,.,TRBV5-1,CASSPDPGSPYSNQPQHF,TGCGCCAGCAGCCCCGACCCCGGCAGCCCGTATAGCAATCAGCCCCAGCATTTT
few,TRBJ2-7,.,TRBV30,CAWSEQFGREQYF,TGTGCCTGGAGTGAACAGTTCGGACGCGAGCAGTACTTC
.,TRBJ2-5,.,TRBV9,CASSASPEETQYF,TGTGCCAGCAGCGCTTCCCCGGAAGAGACCCAGTACTTC
.,TRBJ2-3,.,TRBV6-2/TRBV6-3,CASSKYTDTQYF,TGTGCCAGCAGTAAATACACAGATACGCAGTATTTT
.,TRBJ1-1,TRBD1,TRBV24-1,CATSPGGKFGTEAFF,TGTGCCACCTCTCCAGGGGGAAAGTTCGGCACTGAAGCTTTCTTT
.,TRBJ1-5,.,TRBV19,CASTLFGYSNQPQHF,TGTGCCAGTACGCTGTTTGGCTATAGCAATCAGCCCCAGCATTTT
.,TRBJ2-1,.,TRBV29-1,CSVDLQRADEQFF,TGCAGCGTTGATTTGCAGCGCGCCGATGAGCAGTTCTTC
once,TRBJ2-2,.,TRBV28,CASSFSTGELFF,TGTGCCAGCAGTTTTTCCACCGGGGAGCTGTTTTTT